The 5 T cell receptor beta chains below come from one sample, sequenced in a study of blood T cell repertoires in COVID-19. The method was immunoSEQ multiplex PCR; TCRdb's version includes in-frame clones alone and lacks a portion of them. The data show roughly 280,000 clones, more than 85% seen once. Sample: peripheral blood. The receptors derive from a woman in her fifties or sixties with COVID-19, enrolled during active disease.

The chain couples TRBV24-1 to TRBJ1-2; 8 bases line up with TRBD1. The germline CDR1 and CDR2 sequences are KGHDR and SFDVKD. The length of the CDR3 is 15 residues. V shed 2 bases and J 3 bases; nucleotides not matched to a gene: 4. CDR3 nucleotide sequence: TGTGCCACCAGTGATTCACAGGGGGATGACTATGGCTACACCTTC. Its protein product is CATSDSQGDDYGYTF.

This chain connects TRBV7-3 to TRBJ2-2; possible D gene TRBD2, 6 bases. V shed 5 bases and J shed 0 bases, with 7 bases lying between them. This CDR3 is 14 amino acids long. Germline V gene sequence: CDR1 SGHTA, CDR2 FQGTGA. CDR3 sequence (DNA): TGTGCCAGCAGCCGGGAGCCGAACACCGGGGAGCTGTTTTTT. It yields the protein CASSREPNTGELFF. The variable domain in full, with the rest retrieved from reference TRBV7-3 and TRBJ2-2, is GAGVSQTPSNKVTEKGKYVELRCDPISGHTALYWYRQSLGQGPEFLIYFQGTGAADDSGLPNDRFFAVRPEGSVSTLKIQRTERGDSAVYLCASSREPNTGELFFGEGSRLTVL.

The chain's CDR3 is CASSILAGRYNEQFF. In DNA, the CDR3 is TGTGCCAGCAGCATACTAGCGGGGCGGTACAATGAGCAGTTCTTC. The rearrangement links TRBV7-3 to TRBJ2-1; 10 nucleotides match TRBD2. V lost 5 bases, J lost 4 bases, and 5 bases stayed unmatched. The CDR3 contains 15 residues. Germline V lookup: CDR1 SGHTA, CDR2 FQGTGA.

Worth noting for this clone: One end of the junction is discordant with germline, which a read error may explain. V and J are TRBV4-1 and TRBJ2-7, with D perhaps TRBD1 (6 bases). Germline V lookup: CDR1 MGHRA, CDR2 YSYEKL. The CDR3 loop spans 16 amino acids. The CDR3 protein is CASSQERTALSHEQYF. CDR3 nucleotides: TGCGCCAGCAGCCAAGAGAGGACAGCCCTCTCCCACGAGCAGTACTTC.

The chain joins TRBV19 to TRBJ1-5, with a weak D call TRBD1 (6 bases). This CDR3 is 18 amino acids long. V gave up 7 bases and J gave up 2 bases, with 24 bases separating them. Germline CDR1 is LNHDA and CDR2 is SQIVND (reference sequence). The CDR3 sequence: CASKGRGAFTAGNQPQHF. The CDR3, as DNA: TGTGCCAGTAAGGGGAGGGGGGCGTTCACTGCGGGCAATCAGCCCCAGCATTTT.